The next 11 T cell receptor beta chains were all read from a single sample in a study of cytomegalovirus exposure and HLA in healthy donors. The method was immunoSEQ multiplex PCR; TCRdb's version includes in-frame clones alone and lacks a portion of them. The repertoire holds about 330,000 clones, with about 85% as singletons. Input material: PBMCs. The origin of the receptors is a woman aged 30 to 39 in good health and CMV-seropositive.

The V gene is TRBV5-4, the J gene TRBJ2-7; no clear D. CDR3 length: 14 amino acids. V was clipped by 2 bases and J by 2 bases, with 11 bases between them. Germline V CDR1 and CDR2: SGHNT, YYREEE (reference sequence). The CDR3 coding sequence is TGTGCCAGCAGCTTCGGTCCGGCAGCCTACGAGCAGTACTTC. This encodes CASSFGPAAYEQYF.

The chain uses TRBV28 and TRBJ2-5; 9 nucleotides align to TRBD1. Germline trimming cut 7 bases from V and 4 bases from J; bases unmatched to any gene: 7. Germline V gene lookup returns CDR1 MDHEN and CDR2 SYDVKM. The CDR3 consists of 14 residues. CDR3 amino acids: CASTHRGRVETQYF. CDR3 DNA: TGTGCCAGCACCCACAGGGGGCGAGTAGAGACCCAGTACTTC. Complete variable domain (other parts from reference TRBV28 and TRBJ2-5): DVKVTQSSRYLVKRTGEKVFLECVQDMDHENMFWYRQDPGLGLRLIYFSYDVKMKEKGDIPEGYSVSREKKERFSLILESASTNQTSMYLCASTHRGRVETQYFGPGTRLLVL.

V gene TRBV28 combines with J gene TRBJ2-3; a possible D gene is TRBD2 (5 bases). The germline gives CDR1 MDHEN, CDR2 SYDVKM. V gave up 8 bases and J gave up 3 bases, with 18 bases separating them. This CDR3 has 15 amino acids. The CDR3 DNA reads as TGTGCCAGCCTAAACCGCCCGGGAATTACAGATACGCAGTATTTT. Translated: CASLNRPGITDTQYF.

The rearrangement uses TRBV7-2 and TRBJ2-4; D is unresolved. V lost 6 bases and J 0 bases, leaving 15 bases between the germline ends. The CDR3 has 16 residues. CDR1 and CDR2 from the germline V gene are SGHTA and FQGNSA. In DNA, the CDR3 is TGTGCCAGCAGTTCGCCCGGGCACCTAGCCAAAAACATTCAGTACTTC. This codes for CASSSPGHLAKNIQYF.

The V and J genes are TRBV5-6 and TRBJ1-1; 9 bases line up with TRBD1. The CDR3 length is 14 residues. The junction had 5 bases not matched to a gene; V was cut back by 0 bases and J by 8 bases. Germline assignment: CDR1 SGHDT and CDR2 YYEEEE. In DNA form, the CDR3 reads TGTGCCAGCAGCTTGGGGGACAGGGCTCAGGAAGCTTTCTTT. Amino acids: CASSLGDRAQEAFF.

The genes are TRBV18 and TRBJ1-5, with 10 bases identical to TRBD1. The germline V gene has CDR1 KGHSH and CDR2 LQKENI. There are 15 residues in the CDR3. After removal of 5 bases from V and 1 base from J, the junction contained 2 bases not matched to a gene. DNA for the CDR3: TGTGCCAGCTCAGCGGACAGGGGGAGCAATCAGCCCCAGCATTTT. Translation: CASSADRGSNQPQHF.

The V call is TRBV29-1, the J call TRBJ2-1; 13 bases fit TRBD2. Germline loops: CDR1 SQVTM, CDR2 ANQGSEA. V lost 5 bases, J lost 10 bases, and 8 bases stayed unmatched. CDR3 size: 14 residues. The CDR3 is CSVRGLAGASEQFF. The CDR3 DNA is TGCAGCGTTCGTGGACTAGCGGGGGCTTCGGAGCAGTTCTTC.

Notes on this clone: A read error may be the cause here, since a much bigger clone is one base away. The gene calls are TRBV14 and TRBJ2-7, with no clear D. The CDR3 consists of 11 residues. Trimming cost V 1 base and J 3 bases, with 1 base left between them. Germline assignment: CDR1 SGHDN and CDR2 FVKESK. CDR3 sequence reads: CASSQGYEQYF. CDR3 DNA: TGTGCCAGCAGCCAAGGCTACGAGCAGTACTTC.

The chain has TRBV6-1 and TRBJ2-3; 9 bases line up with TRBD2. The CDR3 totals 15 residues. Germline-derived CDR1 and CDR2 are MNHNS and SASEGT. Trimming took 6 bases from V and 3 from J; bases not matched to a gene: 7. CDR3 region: CASSVAGEATDTQYF. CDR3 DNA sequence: TGTGCCAGCAGCGTAGCGGGGGAAGCAACAGATACGCAGTATTTT.

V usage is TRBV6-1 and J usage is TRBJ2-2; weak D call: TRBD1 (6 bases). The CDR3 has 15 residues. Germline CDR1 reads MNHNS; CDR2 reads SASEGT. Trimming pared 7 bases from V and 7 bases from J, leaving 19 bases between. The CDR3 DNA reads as TGTGCCAGCACAAGACAGGAATTGTTCATCGGGGAGCTGTTTTTT. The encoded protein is CASTRQELFIGELFF.

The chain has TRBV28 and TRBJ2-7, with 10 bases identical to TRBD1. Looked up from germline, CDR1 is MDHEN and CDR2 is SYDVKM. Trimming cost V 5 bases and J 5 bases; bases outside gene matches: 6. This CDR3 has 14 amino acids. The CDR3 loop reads CASSRQGAEDEQYF. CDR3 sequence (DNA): TGTGCCAGCAGTAGACAGGGGGCAGAGGACGAGCAGTACTTC.